This T cell receptor beta chain was sequenced for a study of early T cells in non-severe SARS-CoV-2 infection. Study-level results: Private and CD4 specificities were missed by VDJdb matching, which favored anti-spike CD8 responses.

The CDR3 has 11 residues. Trimming cost V 4 bases and J 5 bases, with 2 bases left between them. Germline V gene lookup returns CDR1 SNHLY and CDR2 FYNNEI. In this sample, this clonotype turned up many times. Its antigen is still unknown. Researchers tagged individual cDNA molecules with unique molecular identifiers. MiXCR, run by TCRdb on the 5' RACE reads, gives a single entry per CDR3 protein. This sample carries 86,000 or so distinct CDR3 sequences, roughly 5.7% of them seen once, and the ten largest clones take about 8%. The origin of this receptor is an adult who was a healthcare worker with PCR-confirmed SARS-CoV-2 infection or an uninfected control (not recorded which). The chain recombines TRBV2 with TRBJ2-2; D is unresolved. Material: whole blood. The CDR3 nucleotides are TGTGCCAGCAGTGCGACCGGGGAGCTGTTTTTT. Translated: CASSATGELFF.